One sample yielded the 14 T cell receptor beta chains listed below, sequenced in a study of cytomegalovirus exposure and HLA in healthy donors. A multiplex PCR was run with 60 Vbeta primers and 13 Jbeta primers. Profiling relied on immunoSEQ multiplex PCR, and the TCRdb table lists in-frame clones only, not all of them. The sample lists 90,000 or so clones, under 80% occurring once. What was sequenced was PBMCs. These TCRs come from a man under 40 in good health and CMV-seropositive.

The V and J genes are TRBV2 and TRBJ2-7; TRBD1 matches at 7 bases. The CDR3 is 14 amino acids. V lost 6 bases, J lost 8 bases, and 13 bases stayed unmatched. The V gene's germline CDR1 is SNHLY and CDR2 FYNNEI. Written as DNA, the CDR3 is TGTGCCAGCAGGACGGGACGACAGGGCCCCCAGCAGTACTTC. The encoded protein is CASRTGRQGPQQYF.

The rearrangement links TRBV5-1 to TRBJ2-1; maybe TRBD2 (6 bases). Trimming took off 5 bases at V and 6 bases at J, with 18 bases between the two ends. The length of the CDR3 is 15 residues. The germline gives CDR1 SGHRS, CDR2 YFSETQ. This CDR3 reads CASSRRDSRVNEQFF. The CDR3 bases are TGCGCCAGCAGTCGCCGGGACTCTCGCGTCAATGAGCAGTTCTTC.

This chain joins TRBV30 and TRBJ1-5, with 10 bases fitting TRBD1. Germline lookup yields CDR1 GTSNPN and CDR2 SVGIG (reference sequence). Trimming cost V 8 bases and J 0 bases; bases outside gene matches: 7. The CDR3 is made up of 15 amino acids. CDR3 sequence: CAGGTGEHSNQPQHF. The CDR3 DNA reads TGTGCCGGCGGGACAGGGGAACATAGCAATCAGCCCCAGCATTTT.

The J gene is TRBJ2-1, the V gene TRBV5-4; a possible D gene is TRBD2 (6 bases). V lost 4 bases to trimming and J lost 7 bases, with 15 bases between them. Germline assignment: CDR1 SGHNT and CDR2 YYREEE (reference sequence). This CDR3 is 14 amino acids long. The CDR3 DNA reads as TGTGCCAGCAGCATCCTTCTAGCGCGGAATGAGCAGTTCTTC. As protein: CASSILLARNEQFF.

The chain carries TRBV6-5 and TRBJ2-3, with 9 positions matching TRBD1. Per the germline V gene, CDR1 is MNHEY and CDR2 is SVGAGI. With V trimmed by 6 bases and J by 4 bases, 5 bases remained unmatched. The CDR3 has 14 residues. CDR3 coding DNA: TGTGCCAGCAGGAGGACAGGGGAGGCAGATACGCAGTATTTT. Protein: CASRRTGEADTQYF.

The chain has TRBV29-1 and TRBJ2-1; D gene unclear. Germline CDR1 is SQVTM and CDR2 is ANQGSEA. There are 11 residues in the CDR3. V shed 2 bases and J shed 4 bases, with 3 bases lying between them. CDR3 sequence reads: CSVELYNEQFF. The CDR3 DNA reads TGCAGCGTTGAACTTTACAATGAGCAGTTCTTC.

This clone was picked up a small number of times. V gene TRBV2 combines with J gene TRBJ1-1, with TRBD1 matching over 8 bases. V was clipped by 6 bases and J by 6 bases; unmatched bases: 6. Looked up from germline, CDR1 is SNHLY and CDR2 is FYNNEI. The CDR3 extends over 13 amino acids. This CDR3 reads CASSLQGGAEAFF. The CDR3 DNA sequence: TGTGCCAGCAGCCTACAGGGGGGGGCTGAAGCTTTCTTT.

This clone was observed a few times. This sequence joins TRBV2 and TRBJ2-7, with 7 positions matching TRBD2. The CDR3 extends over 12 amino acids. In germline, CDR1 is SNHLY, CDR2 FYNNEI. The V gene end was trimmed by 7 bases and the J gene end by 3 bases; junction bases not matched to a gene: 3. CDR3 coding DNA: TGTGCCAGCATGGGGGAGGGCTACGAGCAGTACTTC. This codes for CASMGEGYEQYF.

The chain carries TRBV4-1 and TRBJ2-5; 8 bases agree with TRBD1. This CDR3 contains 15 residues. Germline CDR1 MGHRA, CDR2 YSYEKL. The V segment lost 3 bases and the J segment 3 bases; nucleotides outside the gene matches: 6. As DNA, the CDR3 is TGCGCCAGCAGCCAGGTTCAGGGGGCGGAAGAGACCCAGTACTTC. Translated, it gives CASSQVQGAEETQYF.

The V gene is TRBV4-1, the J gene TRBJ1-6; D is undetermined. The CDR3 has 15 amino acids. Germline V gene data show CDR1 as MGHRA and CDR2 as YSYEKL. Trimming cost V 5 bases and J 7 bases, with 15 bases left between them. The CDR3 is CASSVTLTSNSPLHF. The CDR3 DNA is TGCGCCAGCAGCGTGACTCTAACTTCAAATTCACCCCTCCACTTT.

The rearrangement links TRBV6-1 to TRBJ2-3; D might be TRBD2 (7 bases). Germline CDR1 is MNHNS and CDR2 is SASEGT. CDR3 size: 17 residues. Trimming stripped 3 bases from V and 2 bases from J, with 18 bases between. The CDR3 protein is CASSEGSGGGATDTQYF. The CDR3 DNA sequence: TGTGCCAGCAGTGAGGGATCTGGAGGGGGGGCCACAGATACGCAGTATTTT.

The chain recombines TRBV25-1 with TRBJ2-7; TRBD1 aligns across 10 bases. The ends lost 3 bases at V and 7 bases at J; junction bases unmatched: 9. CDR1 and CDR2 from the germline V gene are MGHDK and SYGVNS. CDR3 size: 15 residues. This CDR3 reads CASSDPRQGAGEQYF. The CDR3 nucleotides are TGTGCCAGCAGTGACCCTAGACAGGGGGCTGGGGAGCAGTACTTC.

The chain recombines TRBV7-9 with TRBJ2-7, with TRBD1 identical over 8 bases. From germline, CDR1 is SEHNR and CDR2 FQNEAQ (reference sequence). The J segment lost 4 bases and the V segment lost 6 bases, leaving 11 bases of the junction unmatched. The CDR3 runs to 15 residues. CDR3 coding DNA: TGTGCCAGCAGTTCCGCCGGGACAGGATATTACGAGCAGTACTTC. Its protein product is CASSSAGTGYYEQYF.

This chain links TRBV5-1 with TRBJ2-1; 11 positions agree with TRBD2. Germline V gene data show CDR1 as SGHRS and CDR2 as YFSETQ. The CDR3 has 15 residues. V lost 4 bases, J lost 7 bases, and 7 bases stayed unmatched. The CDR3 protein is CASSMSGTSGNEQFF. CDR3 bases: TGCGCCAGCAGCATGTCCGGGACTAGCGGTAATGAGCAGTTCTTC.